A selection of T cell receptor beta chains follows, all from one sample in a study of Ad26.COV2.S vaccination and SARS-CoV-2 variants. Repertoires were generated with immunoSEQ multiplex PCR, while TCRdb's copy carries only in-frame clones and drops some. The sample holds a few hundred thousand clones, approximately 87% seen once. Sequenced material: peripheral blood, taken in a trial of Ad26.COV2.S vaccine versus placebo. Receptors were obtained from a person between 18 and 60 years old who received the Ad26.COV2.S COVID-19 vaccine or a placebo. CDR3s include the opening cysteine and the closing phenylalanine or tryptophan. Fields, in order: J gene, V gene, CDR3 protein.

J: TRBJ1-1
V: TRBV4-2
CDR3: CASSRPGQGPEAFF

J: TRBJ1-5
V: TRBV18
CDR3: CASSPVRDLQPQHF

J: TRBJ2-1
V: TRBV5-1
CDR3: CASKEDNEQFF

J: TRBJ2-2
V: TRBV7-2
CDR3: CASSLAGELFF

J: TRBJ1-2
V: TRBV19
CDR3: CATGPRENYGYTF

J: TRBJ1-4
V: TRBV29-1
CDR3: CSFSGGFNEKLFF

J: TRBJ2-7
V: TRBV12-5
CDR3: CASGYRTLSSYEQYF

J: TRBJ1-2
V: TRBV28
CDR3: CASSSDRDDYYGYTF

J: TRBJ2-1
V: TRBV7-2
CDR3: CASSAGPGLAEYNEQFF

J: TRBJ2-1
V: TRBV2
CDR3: CASRGTMQFF

J: TRBJ1-3
V: TRBV4-3
CDR3: CASSQGGGPGSGNTIYF

J: TRBJ2-5
V: TRBV12-3/TRBV12-4
CDR3: CASRRTGEETQYF

J: TRBJ1-1
V: TRBV5-1
CDR3: CASSDDRTEAFF

J: TRBJ2-2
V: TRBV14
CDR3: CASSQALYTGELFF

J: TRBJ2-1
V: TRBV5-6
CDR3: CASIFYNEQFF

J: TRBJ1-2
V: TRBV27
CDR3: CASSSRTENYGYTF

J: TRBJ1-1
V: TRBV7-9
CDR3: CASSLRWERGRAGTEAFF

J: TRBJ2-5
V: TRBV5-6
CDR3: CASKEGRQETQYF

J: TRBJ2-3
V: TRBV27
CDR3: CASSLLVETDTQYF

J: TRBJ2-7
V: TRBV4-3
CDR3: CASSQDRIGKFDSSYEQYF

J: TRBJ1-6
V: TRBV12-3/TRBV12-4
CDR3: CASSTTGGSPLHF

J: TRBJ1-2
V: TRBV5-1
CDR3: CASIPFPGEDGYTF

J: TRBJ1-1
V: TRBV5-4
CDR3: CASSSPGQGAIGEAFF

J: TRBJ2-2
V: TRBV9
CDR3: CASSVGGWGTGELFF

J: TRBJ2-1
V: TRBV7-9
CDR3: CASRPGETSVTYNEQFF

J: TRBJ1-1
V: TRBV3-1/TRBV3-2
CDR3: CASSQDGGLGNTEAFF

J: TRBJ2-7
V: TRBV6-4
CDR3: CASSVNQGSPYEQYF

J: TRBJ2-3
V: TRBV5-1
CDR3: CASSSLAGGVTDTQYF

J: TRBJ2-1
V: TRBV19
CDR3: CASRSGPNEQFF

J: TRBJ2-2
V: TRBV4-2
CDR3: CASSLEVGELFF

J: TRBJ2-2
V: TRBV4-3
CDR3: CASSQGASGGDLNTGELFF

J: TRBJ2-5
V: TRBV6-5
CDR3: CASSSSQQETQYF

J: TRBJ1-2
V: TRBV11-3
CDR3: CASSSPSFRTGAHYGYTF

J: TRBJ2-1
V: TRBV19
CDR3: CASSISGVPHEQFF

J: TRBJ1-2
V: TRBV13
CDR3: CASSMSYYGYTF

J: TRBJ2-3
V: TRBV3-1/TRBV3-2
CDR3: CASRPRGSGPTDTQYF

J: TRBJ1-4
V: TRBV11-3
CDR3: CASSFGAGSVEKLFF

J: TRBJ1-2
V: TRBV19
CDR3: CASSTGTDHYGYTF

J: TRBJ1-2
V: TRBV3-1/TRBV3-2
CDR3: CASSQGSSRRTILAGGYGYTF

J: TRBJ1-1
V: TRBV7-9
CDR3: CASSPTGNTEAFF

J: TRBJ1-1
V: TRBV9
CDR3: CASSGATNTEAFF

J: TRBJ1-4
V: TRBV7-2
CDR3: CASSSTGKKLFF

J: TRBJ2-1
V: TRBV5-4
CDR3: CASSLRLAGVDEQFF

J: TRBJ1-2
V: TRBV7-2
CDR3: CASSPYGGQDFNYGYTF

J: TRBJ2-3
V: TRBV11-3
CDR3: CASSLGRGGTDTQYF

J: TRBJ1-1
V: TRBV2
CDR3: CAGVQGYTEAFF

J: TRBJ2-5
V: TRBV27
CDR3: CASSNRGGETQYF

J: TRBJ2-3
V: TRBV7-6
CDR3: CASSPVDDTQYF

J: TRBJ1-1
V: TRBV28
CDR3: CASRAPSKRNTEAFF

J: TRBJ1-3
V: TRBV7-6
CDR3: CASSLFGASSGNTIYF

J: TRBJ1-2
V: TRBV27
CDR3: CASSLSGTPLRGYTF

J: TRBJ1-6
V: TRBV6-2/TRBV6-3
CDR3: CASSFPGRTINSPLHF